The 32 T cell receptor beta chains below all came from one sample that was sequenced in a study of blood T cell repertoires in COVID-19. The data were produced by immunoSEQ multiplex PCR, yet TCRdb's version contains in-frame clones alone and is incomplete. The data hold 98,000 or so clones, with around four fifths observed a single time. The sequenced sample consisted of peripheral blood. The receptors stem from a woman aged 65 to 85 with acute or convalescent COVID-19.

In nucleotides, the CDR3 is TGTGCCAGCAGCCAATTGAGCTTTCTGGGGGGGAGCACAGATACGCAGTATTTT. Protein: CASSQLSFLGGSTDTQYF. V is TRBV3-1 (or the pseudogene TRBV3-2) and J is TRBJ2-3; 7 bases agree with TRBD2. The CDR3 is 18 amino acids. Germline V lookup: CDR1 LGHDT, CDR2 YNNKEL (reference sequence). J gave up 0 bases and V 2 bases, and 11 bases lay outside the gene matches.

The rearrangement links TRBV11-2 to TRBJ1-6, with 8 bases fitting TRBD1. The ends lost 1 base at V and 9 bases at J; junction bases unmatched: 5. The germline V gene has CDR1 SGHAT and CDR2 FQNNGV. The CDR3 runs 15 residues. DNA of the CDR3: TGTGCCAGCAGCTTAGTGGCACAGGGGGGTTCACCCCTCCACTTT. It is translated as CASSLVAQGGSPLHF.

The chain carries TRBV6-5 and TRBJ2-5, with 8 bases aligning to TRBD1. The germline V gene has CDR1 MNHEY and CDR2 SVGAGI. The ends lost 6 bases at V and 4 bases at J; junction bases unmatched: 7. The CDR3 is 14 residues long. The CDR3 spells CASRAGGTRETQYF. As DNA, the CDR3 is TGTGCCAGCAGGGCAGGGGGCACTCGAGAGACCCAGTACTTC.

The chain recombines TRBV7-3 with TRBJ1-1; D remains unclear. The CDR3 runs 13 residues. With 5 bases removed from V and 0 bases from J, the gap between germline ends came to 7 bases. CDR1 is SGHTA, CDR2 FQGTGA, per germline. CDR3 loop: CASSVTVNTEAFF. In DNA, the CDR3 is TGTGCCAGCAGCGTTACAGTGAACACTGAAGCTTTCTTT.

The V call is TRBV6-5, the J call TRBJ2-7; a weak D match, TRBD1 (6 bases). Germline-derived CDR1 and CDR2 are MNHEY and SVGAGI. The CDR3 contains 13 residues. The V gene lost 2 bases and the J gene lost 3 bases, with 8 bases spanning the gap. The CDR3 DNA sequence: TGTGCCAGCAGTTACGCCAGGGGCTACGAGCAGTACGTC. It is translated as CASSYARGYEQYV.

This clone was detected once. The V and J genes are TRBV7-6 and TRBJ2-5; TRBD1 might be the D (5 bases). The V and J ends lost 4 bases and 5 bases respectively, with 17 bases between them. Germline CDR1 SGHVS, CDR2 FNYEAQ. The CDR3 has 15 amino acids. In nucleotides, the CDR3 is TGTGCCAGCAGCTCTCAACAGGTTTTGGGGGAGACCCAGTACTTC. Its protein product is CASSSQQVLGETQYF.

This chain uses TRBV2 with TRBJ2-5; 10 bases line up with TRBD1. V lost 6 bases and J lost 4; bases outside the gene matches: 8. The germline V gene has CDR1 SNHLY and CDR2 FYNNEI. This CDR3 comprises 15 residues. The CDR3 bases are TGTGCCAGCAGGGGAGCTAGGACAGGGGGAGAGACCCAGTACTTC. Translating it yields CASRGARTGGETQYF.

V is TRBV10-1 and J is TRBJ2-7, with a weak D call TRBD1 (5 bases). Trimming left V 8 bases short and J 3 bases short, with 11 bases between. The V gene's germline CDR1 is WNHNN and CDR2 SYGVQD (reference sequence). The CDR3 sequence is 12 residues long. As DNA, the CDR3 is TGCGCCAGCTATTCAGGGATCTACGAGCAGTACGTC. Protein product: CASYSGIYEQYV.

For the CDR3, the DNA is TGTGCCAGCAGACTTACGAGGGAAAACATTCAGTACTTC. Its translation: CASRLTRENIQYF. This chain connects TRBV2 to TRBJ2-4; TRBD2 is a possible D gene (5 bases). CDR3 length: 13 residues. The V gene lost 6 bases and the J gene lost 5 bases, with 11 bases spanning the gap. CDR1 SNHLY and CDR2 FYNNEI come from the germline V gene. The full variable domain, rest sourced from reference TRBV2 and TRBJ2-4, is EPEVTQTPSHQVTQMGQEVILRCVPISNHLYFYWYRQILGQKVEFLVSFYNNEISEKSEIFDDQFSVERPDGSNFTLKIRSTKLEDSAMYFCASRLTRENIQYFGAGTRLSVL.

The V gene is TRBV7-8, the J gene TRBJ2-5; 9 nucleotides agree with TRBD1. Germline CDR1 SGHVS, CDR2 FQNEAQ. CDR3 length equals 13 residues. V was clipped by 3 bases and J by 7 bases; unmatched bases: 3. The CDR3 DNA sequence: TGTGCCAGCAGCTTGGACAGGGGAGCGACCCAGTACTTC. Translating gives CASSLDRGATQYF.

This chain uses TRBV5-8 with TRBJ1-2, with 7 bases fitting TRBD1. This CDR3 comprises 14 residues. The germline V gene has CDR1 SGHTS and CDR2 YDEGEE. V was clipped by 0 bases and J by 4 bases; unmatched bases: 3. The CDR3 region has the DNA TGTGCCAGCAGCTTGGTAGGGGGCAGCTATGGCTACACCTTC. Translating gives CASSLVGGSYGYTF. Together with reference TRBV5-8 and TRBJ1-2, the CDR3 gives the full variable domain: EAGVTQSPTHLIKTRGQQATLRCSPISGHTSVYWYQQALGLGLQFLLWYDEGEERNRGNFPPRFSGRQFPNYSSELNVNALELEDSALYLCASSLVGGSYGYTFGSGTRLTVV.

V is TRBV3-1 (or the pseudogene TRBV3-2) and J is TRBJ1-1; TRBD1 might be the D (6 bases). CDR3 size: 15 residues. Trimming cost V 0 bases and J 6 bases, with 14 bases left between them. CDR1 and CDR2 from the germline V gene are LGHDT and YNNKEL (reference sequence). The CDR3 DNA sequence: TGTGCCAGCAGCCAAGATCTTGGGGGGGGCTCTGAAGCTTTCTTT. It codes for CASSQDLGGGSEAFF.

J is TRBJ1-6 and V is TRBV5-4; TRBD1 is a possible D gene (6 bases). V was trimmed by 4 bases and J by 5 bases, leaving 10 bases between them. CDR1 SGHNT and CDR2 YYREEE come from the germline V gene (reference sequence). The CDR3 loop spans 14 amino acids. The CDR3, as DNA: TGTGCCAGCAGCCTGGACAGCAATAATTCACCCCTCCACTTT. It yields the protein CASSLDSNNSPLHF. Combining the CDR3 with reference TRBV5-4 and TRBJ1-6 gives the whole variable domain ETGVTQSPTHLIKTRGQQVTLRCSSQSGHNTVSWYQQALGQGPQFIFQYYREEENGRGNFPPRFSGLQFPNYSSELNVNALELDDSALYLCASSLDSNNSPLHFGNGTRLTVT.

V usage is TRBV24-1 and J usage is TRBJ2-3; D possibly corresponds to TRBD1 (7 bases). Trimming pared 4 bases from V and 4 bases from J, leaving 17 bases between. Germline V gives CDR1 KGHDR, CDR2 SFDVKD. The CDR3 extends over 16 amino acids. The CDR3 spells CATSDPVSRGADTQYF. Written as DNA, the CDR3 is TGTGCCACCAGTGACCCTGTTTCCAGGGGGGCAGATACGCAGTATTTT.

This sequence joins TRBV5-1 and TRBJ2-2; tentative D call: TRBD2 (5 bases). This CDR3 contains 14 residues. V gave up 0 bases and J gave up 5 bases, with 8 bases separating them. CDR1 is SGHRS, CDR2 YFSETQ, per germline. The CDR3 nucleotides read TGCGCCAGCAGCTTGGTTAGCGAGACCGGGGAGCTGTTTTTT. This encodes CASSLVSETGELFF.

The CDR3 loop is CASSRRQGARETQYF. CDR3 bases: TGTGCCAGCAGCCGGAGACAGGGGGCCCGTGAGACCCAGTACTTC. This rearrangement joins TRBV13 to TRBJ2-5; 10 bases line up with TRBD1. This CDR3 spans 15 amino acids. Germline-derived CDR1 and CDR2 are PRHDT and FYEKMQ (reference sequence). J lost 5 bases, V lost 5 bases, and 8 bases had no gene match. Supplemented by reference TRBV13 and TRBJ2-5, the full variable domain reads AAGVIQSPRHLIKEKRETATLKCYPIPRHDTVYWYQQGPGQDPQFLISFYEKMQSDKGSIPDRFSAQQFSDYHSELNMSSLELGDSALYFCASSRRQGARETQYFGPGTRLLVL.

The chain combines TRBV28 with TRBJ1-5, with D possibly matching TRBD1 (6 bases). The CDR3 has 14 amino acids. Trimming left V 2 bases short and J 4 bases short, with 9 bases between. Germline-derived CDR1 and CDR2 are MDHEN and SYDVKM. The CDR3 spells CASSLGGGNQPQHF. The CDR3 DNA reads as TGTGCCAGCAGTTTAGGGGGCGGGAATCAGCCCCAGCATTTT.

This chain joins TRBV2 and TRBJ2-3; possibly TRBD2 for D (7 bases). The ends were cut back, 6 bases at V and 5 bases at J, with 21 bases in the middle. The CDR3 has 16 residues. The germline CDR1 and CDR2 sequences are SNHLY and FYNNEI. CDR3 sequence (DNA): TGTGCCAGCAGCGGCCTGGCGGGGGCCGGGATAGATACGCAGTATTTT. Residues: CASSGLAGAGIDTQYF. The full variable domain, in which reference TRBV2 and TRBJ2-3 provide the parts outside the CDR3, is EPEVTQTPSHQVTQMGQEVILRCVPISNHLYFYWYRQILGQKVEFLVSFYNNEISEKSEIFDDQFSVERPDGSNFTLKIRSTKLEDSAMYFCASSGLAGAGIDTQYFGPGTRLTVL.

In DNA, the CDR3 is TGTGCCAGCAGCTTTCTGGACAGGGGTGGTGGCTACACCTTC. It specifies CASSFLDRGGGYTF. The chain couples TRBV6-6 to TRBJ1-2; 9 bases fit TRBD1. V lost 6 bases and J lost 7; bases outside the gene matches: 9. This CDR3 has 14 amino acids. Germline loops: CDR1 MNHNY, CDR2 SVGAGI (reference sequence).

The V and J genes are TRBV28 and TRBJ2-7; 7 bases align to TRBD1. Germline V gives CDR1 MDHEN, CDR2 SYDVKM. V shed 6 bases, J shed 0 bases, and the junction held 8 bases outside the gene matches. The CDR3 spans 15 residues. The chain's CDR3 is CASSSGTESSYEQYV. CDR3 DNA sequence: TGTGCCAGCAGCTCCGGGACAGAGAGCTCCTACGAGCAGTACGTC.

The rearrangement links TRBV28 to TRBJ2-1, with D maybe TRBD2 (6 bases). CDR3 size: 15 residues. Trimming shortened V by 5 bases and J by 5 bases, and 16 bases separated the two germline ends. Germline CDR1 and CDR2: MDHEN and SYDVKM. The CDR3 is CASSLGLLGNNEQFF. In nucleotides, the CDR3 is TGTGCCAGCAGTCTCGGACTATTAGGGAACAATGAGCAGTTCTTC.

This clone was seen a few times. V and J are TRBV7-3 and TRBJ2-5, with a possible D match to TRBD2 (6 bases). Germline V gives CDR1 SGHTA, CDR2 FQGTGA. The CDR3 spans 17 residues. The V gene lost 4 bases and the J gene lost 4 bases, with 22 bases spanning the gap. The chain's CDR3 is CASSSLGRSGTAETQYF. The CDR3 DNA follows: TGTGCCAGCAGCTCCCTAGGGAGGTCCGGGACGGCAGAGACCCAGTACTTC.

The V gene is TRBV11-2, the J gene TRBJ2-1, with 10 bases aligning to TRBD1. V dropped 5 bases and J dropped 7; count of bases not matched to a gene: 5. Germline V gives CDR1 SGHAT, CDR2 FQNNGV. The CDR3 extends over 14 amino acids. The CDR3 nucleotides read TGTGCCAGCAGCCCAGGACAGGGGGGGAATGAGCAGTTCTTC. Translation gives CASSPGQGGNEQFF. Drawing the rest from reference TRBV11-2 and TRBJ2-1, the complete variable domain is EAGVAQSPRYKIIEKRQSVAFWCNPISGHATLYWYQQILGQGPKLLIQFQNNGVVDDSQLPKDRFSAERLKGVDSTLKIQPAKLEDSAVYLCASSPGQGGNEQFFGPGTRLTVL.

This clone was counted between two and nine times. The J gene is TRBJ1-6, the V gene TRBV9; the match to TRBD1 covers 10 bases. This CDR3 spans 14 amino acids. V lost 4 bases to trimming and J lost 10 bases; unmatched junction nucleotides: 5. Germline assignment: CDR1 SGDLS and CDR2 YYNGEE. The CDR3 loop is CASSQLTGGSPLHF. CDR3 nucleotide sequence: TGTGCCAGCAGCCAATTGACAGGGGGCTCACCCCTCCACTTT.

In its sample, this clone was seen once. The gene calls are TRBV7-2 and TRBJ2-7; D not resolved. The germline CDR1 and CDR2 sequences are SGHTA and FQGNSA. The ends were cut back, 5 bases at V and 5 bases at J, with 7 bases in the middle. The CDR3 runs to 11 residues. CDR3 amino acids: CASSPFNEQYF. The CDR3 bases are TGTGCCAGCAGCCCCTTTAACGAGCAGTACTTC.

This clone was recorded only once. This rearrangement joins TRBV28 to TRBJ2-1, with 12 positions matching TRBD2. CDR3 length equals 20 residues. CDR1 MDHEN and CDR2 SYDVKM come from the germline V gene. The junction had 14 bases not matched to a gene; V was cut back by 5 bases and J by 0 bases. The CDR3 DNA reads TGTGCCAGCAGTCAACAATGGCCTAGCGGGGGGGCGGGCTCCTACAATGAGCAGTTCTTC. Its protein product is CASSQQWPSGGAGSYNEQFF.

The V call is TRBV20-1, the J call TRBJ2-7; possible D gene TRBD1, 6 bases. Trimming removed 5 bases at V and 5 bases at J, with 10 bases between. The germline CDR1 and CDR2 sequences are DFQATT and SNEGSKA (reference sequence). The CDR3 length is 11 residues. In DNA form, the CDR3 reads TGCAGTGCTGGACGGACAGACGAGCAGTACGTC. This codes for CSAGRTDEQYV.

This sequence joins TRBV7-9 and TRBJ2-5; maybe TRBD1 (6 bases). V was trimmed by 5 bases and J by 2 bases, leaving 18 bases between them. Germline V gene lookup returns CDR1 SEHNR and CDR2 FQNEAQ (reference sequence). CDR3 size: 16 residues. The CDR3 reads CASSHSWTEQQETQYF. In DNA form, the CDR3 reads TGTGCCAGCAGCCACTCGTGGACAGAACAACAAGAGACCCAGTACTTC.

V and J are TRBV28 and TRBJ2-1; TRBD1 matches 8 bases. Germline V CDR1 and CDR2: MDHEN, SYDVKM. V was clipped by 3 bases and J by 3 bases; unmatched bases: 13. The length of the CDR3 is 18 residues. CDR3 loop: CASSFRAPTGDSYNEQFF. The CDR3 DNA follows: TGTGCCAGCAGTTTTCGGGCCCCGACAGGGGACAGCTACAATGAGCAGTTCTTC.

This clone was detected only once. This rearrangement joins TRBV19 to TRBJ1-2; 9 bases are shared with TRBD1. The CDR3 loop spans 12 amino acids. The junction had 1 base not matched to a gene; V was cut back by 4 bases and J by 7 bases. The germline V gene has CDR1 LNHDA and CDR2 SQIVND (reference sequence). This CDR3 is CASSTDRGGYTF. The CDR3 coding sequence is TGTGCCAGTAGTACGGACAGGGGTGGCTACACCTTC.

The genes are TRBV5-1 and TRBJ2-3, with a tentative D call TRBD2 (5 bases). With 4 bases removed from V and 0 bases from J, the gap between germline ends came to 12 bases. The CDR3 spans 15 residues. Germline V CDR1 and CDR2: SGHRS, YFSETQ. The CDR3, as DNA: TGCGCCAGCAGCGCGGACTCAGGTAGCACAGATACGCAGTATTTT. It codes for CASSADSGSTDTQYF.

This sequence joins TRBV7-2 and TRBJ2-5, with D possibly being TRBD2 (6 bases). V shed 0 bases and J shed 1 base, with 6 bases lying between them. The CDR3 is 14 residues long. Germline V gene sequence: CDR1 SGHTA, CDR2 FQGNSA. The CDR3 DNA follows: TGTGCCAGCAGCTTAGCGGGGGGCCAAGAGACCCAGTACTTC. Its translation: CASSLAGGQETQYF.